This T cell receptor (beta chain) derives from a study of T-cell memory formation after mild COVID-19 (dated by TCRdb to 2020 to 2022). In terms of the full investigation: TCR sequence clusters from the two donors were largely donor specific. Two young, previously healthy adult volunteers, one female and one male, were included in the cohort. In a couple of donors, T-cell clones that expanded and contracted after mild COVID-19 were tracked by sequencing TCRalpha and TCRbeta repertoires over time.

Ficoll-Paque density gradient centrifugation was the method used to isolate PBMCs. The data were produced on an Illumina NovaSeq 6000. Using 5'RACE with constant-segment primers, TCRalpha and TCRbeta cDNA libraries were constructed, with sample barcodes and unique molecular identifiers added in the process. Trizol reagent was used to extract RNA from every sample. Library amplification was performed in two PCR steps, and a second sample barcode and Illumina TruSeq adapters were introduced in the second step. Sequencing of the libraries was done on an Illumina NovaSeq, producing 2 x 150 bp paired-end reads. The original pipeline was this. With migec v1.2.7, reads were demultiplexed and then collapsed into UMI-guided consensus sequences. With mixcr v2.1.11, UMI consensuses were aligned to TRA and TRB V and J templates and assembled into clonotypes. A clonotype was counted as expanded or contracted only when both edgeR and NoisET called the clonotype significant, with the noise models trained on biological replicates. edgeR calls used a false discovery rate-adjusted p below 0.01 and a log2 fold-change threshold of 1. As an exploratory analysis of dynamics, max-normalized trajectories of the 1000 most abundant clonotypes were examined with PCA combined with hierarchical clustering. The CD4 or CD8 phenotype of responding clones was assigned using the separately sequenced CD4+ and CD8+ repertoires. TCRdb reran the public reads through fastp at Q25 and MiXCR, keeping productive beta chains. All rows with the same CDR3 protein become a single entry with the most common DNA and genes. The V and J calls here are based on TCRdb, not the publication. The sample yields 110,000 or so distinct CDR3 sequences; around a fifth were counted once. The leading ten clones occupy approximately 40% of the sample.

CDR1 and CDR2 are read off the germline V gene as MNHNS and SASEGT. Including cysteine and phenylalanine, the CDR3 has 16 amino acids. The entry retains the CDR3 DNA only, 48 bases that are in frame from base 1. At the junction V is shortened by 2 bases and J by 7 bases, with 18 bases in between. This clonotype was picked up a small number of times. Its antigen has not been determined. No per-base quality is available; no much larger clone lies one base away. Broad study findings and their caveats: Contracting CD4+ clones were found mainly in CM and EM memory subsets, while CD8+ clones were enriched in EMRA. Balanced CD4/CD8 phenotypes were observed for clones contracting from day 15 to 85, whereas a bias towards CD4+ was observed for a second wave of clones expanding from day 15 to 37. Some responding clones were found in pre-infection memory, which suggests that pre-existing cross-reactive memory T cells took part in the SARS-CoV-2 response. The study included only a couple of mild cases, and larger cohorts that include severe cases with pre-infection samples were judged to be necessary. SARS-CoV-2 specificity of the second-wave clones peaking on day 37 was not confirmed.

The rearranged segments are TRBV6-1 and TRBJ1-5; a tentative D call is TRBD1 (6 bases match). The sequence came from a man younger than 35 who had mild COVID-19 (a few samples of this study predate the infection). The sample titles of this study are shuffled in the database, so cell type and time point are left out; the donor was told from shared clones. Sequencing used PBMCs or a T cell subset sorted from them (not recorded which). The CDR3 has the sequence CASSESYRVGLQPQHF. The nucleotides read TGTGCCAGCAGTGAATCTTACAGGGTCGGATTACAGCCCCAGCATTTT.